The rows below give T cell receptor beta chains drawn from one sample of a study of patients and donors after allogeneic stem cell transplantation. TCRdb passed the RT-PCR reads through MiXCR, listing each CDR3 protein once. The table records 150,000 to 200,000 distinct CDR3 sequences, 30% of them present only once. The sequenced sample was blood, either unsorted or a sorted T cell fraction (not recorded which). All receptors come from a human donor who was either an allogeneic HSCT recipient or a stem cell or donor lymphocyte infusion donor (not recorded which). It is not recorded whose cells these are; they may come from a transplant donor. Both conserved end residues are part of each CDR3. A D gene is named only where the DNA matches it firmly. Part of the rows lack a size; the others show once, few, many or a class for expanded clones.

d_gene,j_gene,abundance,v_gene,CDR3nt,CDR3aa
TRBD2,TRBJ2-1,few,TRBV7-2,TGTGCCAGCAGCTCTAGCCCGGGACTAGCGGGAGCGAGTGAGCAGTTCTTC,CASSSSPGLAGASEQFF
-,TRBJ1-5,many,TRBV12-3/TRBV12-4,TGTGCCAGCAGTTTAGTCGCGAATCAGCCCCAGCATTTT,CASSLVANQPQHF
TRBD2,TRBJ2-2,few,TRBV6-5,TGTGCCAGCAGTTACTCGAGTCTAGCGGGCGTCCCGGGTGACACCGGGGAGCTGTTTTTT,CASSYSSLAGVPGDTGELFF
-,TRBJ2-6,-,TRBV6-2/TRBV6-3,TGTGCCAGCAGTTTCACGGCAGGAGCCAACTCTGGGGCCAACGTCCTGACTTTC,CASSFTAGANSGANVLTF
TRBD1,TRBJ2-2,-,TRBV20-1,TGCAGTGCTAGAGGGTGGGACAGGGCAGCCGGGGAGCTGTTTTTT,CSARGWDRAAGELFF
TRBD1,TRBJ2-5,few,TRBV12-3/TRBV12-4,TGTGCCAGCAGTTCCGGACAGGGCGAAGAGACCCAGTACTTC,CASSSGQGEETQYF
TRBD1,TRBJ1-5,few,TRBV10-3,TGTGCCATCAGTGAGGGACAGGGCCCCCAGCATTTT,CAISEGQGPQHF
-,TRBJ2-1,few,TRBV20-1,TGCAGTGCTAGGAAGGCGGGAAGCTCCTACAATGAGCAGTTCTTC,CSARKAGSSYNEQFF
TRBD1,TRBJ1-4,-,TRBV4-3,TGCGCCAGCTGCAAAACCAGGGGGACGGATGAAAAACTGTTTTTT,CASCKTRGTDEKLFF
-,TRBJ1-1,-,TRBV29-1,TGCAGCGTTGGGGGTCCCACAACAAGCGAAGCTTTCTTT,CSVGGPTTSEAFF